This T cell receptor beta chain is drawn from a study of pediatric ulcerative colitis. Study-wide points: Compared with controls, ulcerative colitis showed greater blood-rectum clone sharing.

One to two pinch biopsies were taken from the rectum during colonoscopy. To note about this clone: The antigen remains unidentified.

Assay used: immunoSEQ multiplex PCR; TCRdb lists only in-frame clones, some missing. The data show about 22,000 clones, 71% seen once. The CDR3 contains 15 residues. Germline V CDR1 and CDR2: LGHNA, YSLEER. Trimming took 4 bases from V and 5 from J; bases not matched to a gene: 10. This receptor was identified in a boy aged 10-17 years with severe ulcerative colitis. The chain combines TRBV4-3 with TRBJ1-1, with 7 bases that match TRBD1. Sample: gut tissue. The DNA of the CDR3 is TGCGCCAGCAGCCGCGATACGGGACAGCGGACTGAAGCTTTCTTT. As protein: CASSRDTGQRTEAFF.